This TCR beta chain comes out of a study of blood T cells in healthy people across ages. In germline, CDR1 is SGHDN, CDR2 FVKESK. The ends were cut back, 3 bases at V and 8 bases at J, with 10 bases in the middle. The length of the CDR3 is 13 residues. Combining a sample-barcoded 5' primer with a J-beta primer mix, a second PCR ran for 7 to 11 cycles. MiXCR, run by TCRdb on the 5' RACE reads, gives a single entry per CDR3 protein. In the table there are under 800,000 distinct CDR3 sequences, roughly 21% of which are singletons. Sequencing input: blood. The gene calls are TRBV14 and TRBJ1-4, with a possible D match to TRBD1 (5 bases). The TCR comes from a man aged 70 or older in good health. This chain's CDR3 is CASSQGLEEKLFF. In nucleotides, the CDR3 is TGTGCCAGCAGCCAGGGACTCGAGGAAAAACTGTTTTTT.